These T cell receptor beta chains were read from a single sample in a study of CD8 T cells in Susac syndrome. A single record per CDR3 protein comes from TCRdb applying MiXCR to the immunoSEQ multiplex PCR reads. The table has 130,000 to 150,000 distinct CDR3 sequences, roughly 94% seen once. Source material: CD4+ T cells from PBMCs. These receptors originate from a human donor in good health. Both conserved end residues are part of each CDR3. D genes are given only for firm matches. Clone size is not always given. Where it is, it says once, few, many or a class for expanded clones.

TRBD1	TRBJ1-1	TRBV30	NA	CAWGDRGATEAFF
NA	TRBJ2-4	TRBV7-2	NA	CASSLDLNRQGINIQYF
TRBD1	TRBJ2-7	TRBV10-3	NA	CAISGDRRYEQYF
NA	TRBJ1-2	TRBV7-9	NA	CASSSPPDSYGYTF
NA	TRBJ2-2	TRBV11-2	few	CASSAPQQGVDGELFF
NA	TRBJ2-3	TRBV5-4	NA	CASSLPGGSADTQYF
NA	TRBJ2-7	TRBV18	NA	CASSPSHQDLEQYF
TRBD2	TRBJ2-2	TRBV5-1	NA	CASSLREGSTGELFF
NA	TRBJ1-5	TRBV20-1	NA	CSASTGSQPQHF
NA	TRBJ1-5	TRBV4-2	NA	CASSQVVAGAYQPQHF
TRBD2	TRBJ2-5	TRBV3-1	NA	CASSLGLAGTQETQYF
TRBD2	TRBJ2-2	TRBV9	NA	CASSPKTNSGANTGELFF
TRBD2	TRBJ2-4	TRBV20-1	NA	CSARDPLLAGGDDIQYF
NA	TRBJ2-7	TRBV21-1	NA	CASSKGPSGTYEQYF
TRBD2	TRBJ2-5	TRBV5-1	NA	CASSLSLTSGTGVSKTQYF
TRBD2	TRBJ2-7	TRBV10-3	NA	CAAPGLAGVSSPNEQYF
NA	TRBJ2-1	TRBV19	NA	CASQGREPLSYNEQFF
TRBD1	TRBJ1-2	TRBV6-6	NA	CASRVQGFGYTF
TRBD2	TRBJ2-3	TRBV29-1	NA	CSVGRGAGDTDTQYF
TRBD1	TRBJ1-4	TRBV7-9	NA	CASSQGQGIATNEKLFF
NA	TRBJ1-1	TRBV18	NA	CASSRIRETEAFF
TRBD2	TRBJ2-1	TRBV18	NA	CASSPGTSGTRGEQFF
TRBD1	TRBJ1-6	TRBV3-1	NA	CASSQGTGINSPLHF
TRBD1	TRBJ1-4	TRBV29-1	NA	CSVVGTAEKLFF
NA	TRBJ1-1	TRBV11-2	NA	CASSLVPSRGDTEAFF
NA	TRBJ2-2	TRBV24-1	NA	CATSDFFTDGGELFF
NA	TRBJ1-5	TRBV9	NA	CASSQLGGRGQPQHF
NA	TRBJ1-1	TRBV2	once	CASSGEGLGNTEAFF
TRBD1	TRBJ1-4	TRBV20-1	NA	CSAIGQGGEKLFF
TRBD2	TRBJ2-2	TRBV6-1	NA	CASRLERGHGELFF
NA	TRBJ1-2	TRBV18	NA	CASSPEGIGYTF
NA	TRBJ1-1	TRBV12-3/TRBV12-4	NA	CASSFITEAFF
NA	TRBJ1-2	TRBV6-5	NA	CASSYRQGNYGYTF
NA	TRBJ1-4	TRBV29-1	NA	CSAGGREKLFF
TRBD2	TRBJ2-7	TRBV6-6	NA	CASSSPGLALYEQYF
TRBD1	TRBJ2-4	TRBV25-1	NA	CASSRPGQGAPSLRPKNIQYF
NA	TRBJ1-2	TRBV2	NA	CASIATRFYGYTF
TRBD1	TRBJ2-5	TRBV5-6	NA	CASSLVSGTGGLETQYF
TRBD2	TRBJ2-1	TRBV12-3/TRBV12-4	NA	CASSPPQGLAGQAQFF
NA	TRBJ2-1	TRBV13	NA	CASSLGWRNEQFF
NA	TRBJ2-7	TRBV30	NA	CAWSAPGTLGDEQYF
NA	TRBJ2-7	TRBV6-1	NA	CASSPLHEQYF
NA	TRBJ2-5	TRBV7-9	NA	CASSLIGVQETQYF
TRBD2	TRBJ2-7	TRBV20-1	NA	CSASGLVDYEQYF
NA	TRBJ2-1	TRBV15	NA	CATSRDGGPYNEQFF
NA	TRBJ2-5	TRBV7-9	NA	CASSLEGLGQETQYF
TRBD2	TRBJ2-7	TRBV3-1	NA	CASSQPLASGKGEQYF
NA	TRBJ1-2	TRBV19	NA	CASSRPLGYGYTF
NA	TRBJ1-1	TRBV12-3/TRBV12-4	NA	CASSYDRLFWNTEAFF
NA	TRBJ1-5	TRBV7-8	NA	CASSLGKSNQPQHF
NA	TRBJ2-6	TRBV27	NA	CASSPETGANVLTF
TRBD1	TRBJ2-4	TRBV28	NA	CASSSRPDRGIQYF
TRBD2	TRBJ2-1	TRBV9	NA	CASSVFSGGVSNEQFF
NA	TRBJ2-6	TRBV11-2	NA	CASSLDPGPLSGANVLTF